The T cell receptor beta chain under discussion was sequenced for a study of early T cells in non-severe SARS-CoV-2 infection. Study in general: Unsorted whole-blood RNA was sequenced in bulk, leaving chains unpaired.

Trimming stripped 5 bases from V and 2 bases from J, with 19 bases between. Germline V gene data show CDR1 as SGHTA and CDR2 as FQGNSA. The CDR3 spans 16 residues. Individual cDNA molecules received unique molecular identifiers during library preparation. TCRdb reprocessed the 5' RACE reads via MiXCR and lists one record per CDR3 protein. The sample contains fewer than 65,000 distinct CDR3 sequences, 7.5% to 9.5% of which appear only once. Sample: whole blood, taken at baseline. This receptor was identified in an adult who was a healthcare worker with PCR-confirmed SARS-CoV-2 infection or an uninfected control (not recorded which). This chain connects TRBV7-2 to TRBJ2-7; D possibly corresponds to TRBD2 (5 bases). The CDR3 sequence: CASSLGLAQTTYEQYF. CDR3 coding DNA: TGTGCCAGCAGCCTCGGATTAGCGCAGACGACCTACGAGCAGTACTTC.